This T cell receptor (beta chain) was profiled in a study of PD-L1 blockade in urothelial cancer. Across the whole study: Each patient had 0 to 3 earlier chemotherapy regimens. After treatment start, blood was analyzed at 3 weeks (second dose) and at 6 weeks. The study recovered a median of roughly 140,000 T cells per blood sample.

As to time point: pretreatment peripheral blood. TCR analog templates of synthetic origin were spiked into each PCR. Clones were sequenced by immunoSEQ multiplex PCR, and TCRdb holds only the in-frame ones, with some missing. The sample holds around 60,000 clones; approximately 80% are singletons and the top ten take 3.2%. CDR1 and CDR2 (germline): SQVTM, ANQGSEA. The CDR3 is made up of 15 amino acids. The V end lost 2 bases, the J end lost 3 bases, and 15 bases lay between the germline ends. The source was PBMCs, collected around atezolizumab (anti-PD-L1) treatment. The chain is built from TRBV29-1 and TRBJ2-3, with TRBD2 as a possible D gene (5 bases). This receptor was taken from a man between 65 and 85 years old with urothelial cancer. CDR3 coding DNA: TGCAGCGTTGAAATAATGGGGAGAGGAACAGATACGCAGTATTTT. Protein product: CSVEIMGRGTDTQYF.